Below are 20 T cell receptor beta chains sequenced from a single sample in a study of STAT5B mutations in CD4+ large granular lymphocyte leukemia. Profiling relied on immunoSEQ multiplex PCR, and the TCRdb table lists in-frame clones only, not all of them. The table has around 35,000 clones, around 76% seen once; the top ten hold roughly 0.29%. Source material: CD4+ T cells from blood buffy coats. The receptor source for this set is a human donor in good health.

The rearrangement links TRBV11-2 to TRBJ2-7; D may correspond to TRBD1 or TRBD2 (5 bases each). The V end was cut by 1 base, the J end by 0 bases, with 13 bases between. The CDR3 is 16 amino acids. Germline-derived CDR1 and CDR2 are SGHAT and FQNNGV. In nucleotides, the CDR3 is TGTGCCAGCAGCTTAGGACGGGGCCGAATCTCCTACGAGCAGTACTTC. Amino acid sequence: CASSLGRGRISYEQYF.

The rearrangement uses TRBV10-1 and TRBJ1-1, with TRBD1 identical over 9 bases. Trimming cost V 2 bases and J 8 bases; bases outside gene matches: 12. This CDR3 contains 16 residues. CDR1 and CDR2 (germline): WNHNN, SYGVQD (reference sequence). The CDR3: CASSEAPATGGKEAFF. The CDR3 DNA sequence: TGCGCCAGCAGTGAGGCCCCCGCCACAGGGGGCAAGGAAGCTTTCTTT.

This clone was observed a handful of times. V usage is TRBV29-1 and J usage is TRBJ1-1; unclear D gene. The ends were cut back, 1 base at V and 0 bases at J, with 6 bases in the middle. The CDR3 covers 13 residues. Germline loops: CDR1 SQVTM, CDR2 ANQGSEA. The CDR3 loop is CSVEGTMNTEAFF. CDR3 nucleotide sequence: TGCAGCGTTGAAGGGACCATGAACACTGAAGCTTTCTTT.

The chain employs TRBV2 and TRBJ1-4, with 10 bases lining up with TRBD1. V shed 7 bases, J shed 8 bases, and the junction held 4 bases outside the gene matches. The CDR3 sequence is 13 residues long. CDR1 and CDR2 from the germline V gene are SNHLY and FYNNEI. CDR3 amino acids: CASTTGGLEKLFF. CDR3 nucleotides: TGTGCCAGCACGACAGGGGGCCTCGAAAAACTGTTTTTT. The entire variable domain, with the rest obtained from reference TRBV2 and TRBJ1-4, is as follows: EPEVTQTPSHQVTQMGQEVILRCVPISNHLYFYWYRQILGQKVEFLVSFYNNEISEKSEIFDDQFSVERPDGSNFTLKIRSTKLEDSAMYFCASTTGGLEKLFFGSGTQLSVL.

This clone is a singleton in its sample. The V and J genes are TRBV28 and TRBJ1-2; D is unclear. CDR3 length equals 12 residues. Germline V gene sequence: CDR1 MDHEN, CDR2 SYDVKM. V was pared by 6 bases and J by 8 bases, with 13 bases between. In DNA form, the CDR3 reads TGTGCCAGCAGCCCCGGCGGGTACGGCTACACCTTC. Its protein is CASSPGGYGYTF.

The chain carries TRBV19 and TRBJ1-6; D may be TRBD1 (5 bases). The CDR3 loop spans 14 amino acids. Trimming removed 5 bases from V and 4 bases from J, with 9 bases in between. Per germline, CDR1 LNHDA and CDR2 SQIVND (reference sequence). Written as DNA, the CDR3 is TGTGCCAGTAGTGTTCAGGGATATAATTCACCCCTCCACTTT. Translating it yields CASSVQGYNSPLHF. Variable domain in full (rest from reference TRBV19 and TRBJ1-6): DGGITQSPKYLFRKEGQNVTLSCEQNLNHDAMYWYRQDPGQGLRLIYYSQIVNDFQKGDIAEGYSVSREKKESFPLTVTSAQKNPTAFYLCASSVQGYNSPLHFGNGTRLTVT.

V and J are TRBV13 and TRBJ2-7, with 9 bases matching TRBD1. The germline gives CDR1 PRHDT, CDR2 FYEKMQ (reference sequence). V gave up 4 bases and J gave up 4 bases; unmatched junction bases: 11. This CDR3 region has 16 residues. CDR3 sequence (DNA): TGTGCCAGCAGCTCCGTCGGACAGGGGAACGGGTACGAGCAGTACTTC. Encoded protein: CASSSVGQGNGYEQYF.

The rearrangement uses TRBV5-1 and TRBJ2-1, with 9 bases that match TRBD1. Germline CDR1 and CDR2: SGHRS and YFSETQ. The J segment lost 8 bases and the V segment lost 2 bases, leaving 11 bases of the junction unmatched. The CDR3 loop spans 16 amino acids. The CDR3: CASSLRGDRVGDEQFF. For the CDR3, the DNA is TGCGCCAGCAGCTTAAGGGGGGACAGGGTCGGGGATGAGCAGTTCTTC.

This chain connects TRBV28 to TRBJ2-1; 9 bases align to TRBD1. The CDR3 consists of 18 residues. From germline, CDR1 is MDHEN and CDR2 SYDVKM. Trimming cost V 1 base and J 7 bases; bases outside gene matches: 14. The CDR3, as DNA: TGTGCCAGCAGTTTATCGGGACAGGGTGGCAGACGCACAAATGAGCAGTTCTTC. Translation: CASSLSGQGGRRTNEQFF.

This clone appeared a few times. The chain uses TRBV7-9 and TRBJ2-5; 7 bases map to TRBD1. The CDR3 covers 15 residues. Germline V CDR1 and CDR2: SEHNR, FQNEAQ (reference sequence). The V and J ends lost 1 base and 5 bases, in that order; junction bases with no gene match: 7. The chain's CDR3 is CASSLGDRARETQYF. In nucleotides, the CDR3 is TGTGCCAGCAGCTTAGGCGACAGGGCTCGGGAGACCCAGTACTTC.

This clone was observed a handful of times. The V call is TRBV30, the J call TRBJ2-6; TRBD2 aligns across 7 bases. The germline V gene encodes CDR1 GTSNPN and CDR2 SVGIG (reference sequence). The junction had 11 bases not matched to a gene; V was cut back by 4 bases and J by 2 bases. The CDR3 has 17 amino acids. CDR3 residues: CAWIPRLASTGANVLTF. The CDR3, as DNA: TGTGCCTGGATCCCGAGACTAGCCTCCACTGGGGCCAACGTCCTGACTTTC.

The chain employs TRBV6-5 and TRBJ2-7, with TRBD1 identical over 8 bases. Germline-derived CDR1 and CDR2 are MNHEY and SVGAGI. Germline trimming cut 4 bases from V and 7 bases from J; bases unmatched to any gene: 9. The CDR3 spans 14 residues. The CDR3 here is CASSSNRGTGEQYF. CDR3 in DNA: TGTGCCAGCAGTTCAAACAGGGGGACCGGAGAGCAGTACTTC.

The V gene is TRBV7-9, the J gene TRBJ2-5; TRBD1 matches 7 bases. Germline values: CDR1 SEHNR, CDR2 FQNEAQ (reference sequence). CDR3 length: 14 amino acids. Losses at the gene ends were 4 bases for V and 1 base for J; bases not matched to a gene: 3. DNA of the CDR3: TGTGCCAGCAGCTCGGGACAGAGCCAAGAGACCCAGTACTTC. Residues: CASSSGQSQETQYF.

The chain combines TRBV18 with TRBJ2-2; maybe TRBD2 (5 bases). The CDR3 loop spans 16 amino acids. Trimming shortened V by 1 base and J by 0 bases, and 9 bases separated the two germline ends. Germline V CDR1 and CDR2: KGHSH, LQKENI. The CDR3 reads CASSPRLRANTGELFF. CDR3 DNA: TGTGCCAGCTCACCACGCTTGAGGGCGAACACCGGGGAGCTGTTTTTT.

The chain uses TRBV9 and TRBJ2-2, with D perhaps TRBD1 (6 bases). CDR1 and CDR2 (germline): SGDLS, YYNGEE. CDR3 length equals 17 residues. V dropped 0 bases and J dropped 0 bases, with 12 bases sitting between them. The chain's CDR3 is CASSVEGDIANTGELFF. The CDR3 DNA reads TGTGCCAGCAGCGTAGAGGGGGACATCGCGAACACCGGGGAGCTGTTTTTT.

In this sample, this clone turned up a few times. This sequence joins TRBV5-4 and TRBJ2-7; no definite D call. The CDR3 totals 12 residues. The V gene lost 1 base and the J gene lost 5 bases, with 7 bases spanning the gap. Germline V gives CDR1 SGHNT, CDR2 YYREEE (reference sequence). The CDR3 nucleotides are TGTGCCAGCAGCTTGATTAATAACGAGCAGTACTTC. Its translation is CASSLINNEQYF.

This clone turned up a few times. This chain uses TRBV5-1 with TRBJ1-1, with 8 bases identical to TRBD1. The CDR3 runs to 13 residues. Germline V gives CDR1 SGHRS, CDR2 YFSETQ. With V trimmed by 7 bases and J by 3 bases, 5 bases remained unmatched. The CDR3 coding sequence is TGCGCCAGCCGGACAGGGTGGGACACTGAAGCTTTCTTT. Its protein product is CASRTGWDTEAFF.

V and J are TRBV11-2 and TRBJ1-4; no firm D call. The CDR3 runs 13 residues. In germline, CDR1 is SGHAT, CDR2 FQNNGV. Trimming removed 0 bases at V and 8 bases at J, with 7 bases between. The CDR3 loop is CASSLDPGEKLFF. The CDR3 nucleotides are TGTGCCAGCAGCTTAGACCCGGGGGAAAAACTGTTTTTT.

This sequence joins TRBV19 and TRBJ1-1, with D perhaps TRBD1 (5 bases). From germline, CDR1 is LNHDA and CDR2 SQIVND (reference sequence). This CDR3 region has 16 residues. V was clipped by 7 bases and J by 1 base, with 19 bases between them. The CDR3 sequence: CASTLEWGRGNTEAFF. The CDR3 coding sequence is TGTGCCAGTACCTTGGAGTGGGGACGTGGGAACACTGAAGCTTTCTTT. The variable domain in full, completed from reference TRBV19 and TRBJ1-1, reads DGGITQSPKYLFRKEGQNVTLSCEQNLNHDAMYWYRQDPGQGLRLIYYSQIVNDFQKGDIAEGYSVSREKKESFPLTVTSAQKNPTAFYLCASTLEWGRGNTEAFFGQGTRLTVV.

The chain combines TRBV28 with TRBJ1-6, with 8 bases that match TRBD1. The CDR3 runs 14 residues. Germline V gene sequence: CDR1 MDHEN, CDR2 SYDVKM. J gave up 7 bases and V 6 bases, and 5 bases lay outside the gene matches. The CDR3 loop is CASRAGQENSPLHF. The CDR3 coding sequence is TGTGCCAGCAGAGCGGGACAGGAGAATTCACCCCTCCACTTT.